This T cell receptor (beta chain) was sequenced during a study of naive and memory T cell subsets. The CDR3 length is 13 residues. V lost 7 bases, J lost 4 bases, and 1 base stayed unmatched. Whole-study results and caveats: Potentially, T cell activation and differentiation skew this RNA-based measurement.

An oligonucleotide containing a UMI was ligated to the 3' end of TCR cDNA. RNA was extracted from roughly 2.6 ml of whole blood of healthy adults. Input was about 1 to 1,100 ng of DNase-treated total RNA without cell sorting. The sample holds a few counts of this clonotype. Its antigen is unidentified. Ligated cDNA underwent four rounds of PCR with nested alpha and beta constant region primers and SP2. Blood and skin TCR RNA was reverse transcribed with alpha and beta constant primers. TCRdb used MiXCR to reprocess the 5' RACE reads, holding one entry per CDR3 protein. The sample comprises more than 50,000 distinct CDR3 sequences, approximately 6.6% of which are singletons, and roughly 9.7% rests with the top ten.

The genes are TRBV12-3 or TRBV12-4 and TRBJ2-3; 11 positions agree with TRBD2. The TCR was taken from a male donor in good health. The CDR3 sequence is CASTSGGSDTQYF. CDR3 coding DNA: TGTGCCAGCACTAGCGGGGGGTCAGATACGCAGTATTTT.